These T cell receptor beta chains were read from a single sample in a study of cytomegalovirus exposure and HLA in healthy donors. Data came from immunoSEQ multiplex PCR; TCRdb stores just in-frame clones and leaves some out. The table lists almost 200,000 clones, roughly 85% of them singletons. The specimen sequenced was PBMCs. The receptor set was obtained from a woman aged 45-65 years in good health and CMV-seronegative. The CDR3 runs from the conserved cysteine through the conserved F or W. The D gene is left open where the match is weak. The size entry is marked missing in some rows and otherwise reads once, few, many or a size class.

v_gene,abundance,j_gene,d_gene,CDR3aa,CDR3nt
TRBV11-2,.,TRBJ2-7,.,CASSFDRLYEQYF,TGTGCCAGCAGCTTCGACCGACTCTACGAGCAGTACTTC
TRBV6-1,.,TRBJ2-2,.,CASGGASYTGELFF,TGTGCCAGCGGGGGGGCATCCTACACCGGGGAGCTGTTTTTT
TRBV28,.,TRBJ2-7,TRBD1,CASSFSGTGGYEQYF,TGTGCCAGCAGTTTCTCTGGGACAGGGGGCTACGAGCAGTACTTC
TRBV19,.,TRBJ1-2,TRBD1,CASRTGGLSYGYTF,TGTGCCAGTAGGACAGGGGGTCTCTCCTATGGCTACACCTTC
TRBV19,.,TRBJ2-3,TRBD2,CASRGRASDTQYF,TGTGCCAGTCGCGGGAGGGCCTCAGATACGCAGTATTTT
TRBV5-7,.,TRBJ1-5,.,CASSWGGAGGNQPQHF,TGTGCCAGCAGCTGGGGGGGGGCCGGGGGCAATCAGCCCCAGCATTTT
TRBV18,.,TRBJ1-1,TRBD1,CASSPSGTANTEAFF,TGTGCCAGCTCACCTTCGGGGACAGCGAACACTGAAGCTTTCTTT
TRBV27,few,TRBJ1-2,.,CASSARGRVILGYTF,TGTGCCAGCAGTGCTCGGGGTAGGGTAATCCTTGGCTACACCTTC
TRBV2,.,TRBJ2-1,.,CASSEEGLGALYNEQFF,TGTGCCAGCTCTGAGGAGGGGCTAGGGGCCCTATACAATGAGCAGTTCTTC
TRBV6-5,few,TRBJ1-5,.,CASSLAGGRQPQHF,TGTGCCAGCAGTTTGGCGGGGGGGCGTCAGCCCCAGCATTTT
TRBV14,.,TRBJ2-1,TRBD1,CASSQYRQGISEQFF,TGTGCCAGCAGCCAATACAGACAGGGGATCAGTGAGCAGTTCTTC
TRBV21-1,.,TRBJ1-5,.,CASSKWDRVYDQPQHF,TGTGCCAGCAGCAAATGGGACAGGGTTTATGATCAGCCCCAGCATTTT
TRBV5-1,once,TRBJ2-2,TRBD2,CASSIGWGRGALFDTGELFF,TGCGCCAGCAGCATTGGTTGGGGGAGGGGAGCGCTTTTCGACACCGGGGAGCTGTTTTTT
TRBV28,once,TRBJ1-5,.,CASRQTGSSNQPQHF,TGTGCCAGCAGGCAAACAGGGAGTAGCAATCAGCCCCAGCATTTT
TRBV6-1,few,TRBJ1-3,.,CASSEGPLGNTIYF,TGTGCCAGCTCGGAGGGACCCCTCGGAAACACCATATATTTT
TRBV18,.,TRBJ1-4,TRBD1,CASSPSQGARTNEKLFF,TGTGCCAGCTCACCGTCTCAGGGGGCTCGGACTAATGAAAAACTGTTTTTT
TRBV6-6,.,TRBJ2-5,.,CASSYNREQYF,TGTGCCAGCAGTTACAATAGGGAGCAGTACTTC
TRBV28,.,TRBJ2-5,TRBD1,CASSLTRRGLFEQYF,TGTGCCAGCAGTTTAACAAGAAGGGGGCTGTTTGAGCAGTACTTC
TRBV6-1,.,TRBJ2-7,.,CASSLRTGIEQYF,TGTGCCAGCAGTCTACGAACAGGGATCGAGCAGTACTTC
TRBV28,.,TRBJ1-1,.,CASRLLTGNTEAFF,TGTGCCAGCAGGCTACTGACAGGGAACACTGAAGCTTTCTTT
TRBV27,.,TRBJ2-1,.,CASSLISQDEQFF,TGTGCCAGCAGTTTAATCTCCCAGGATGAGCAGTTCTTC
TRBV6-6,few,TRBJ1-3,.,CASSYGQPSGNTIYF,TGTGCCAGCAGTTACGGACAGCCCTCTGGAAACACCATATATTTT
TRBV5-1,.,TRBJ1-1,.,CASSPNARRNTEAFF,TGCGCCAGCAGCCCCAACGCCAGGCGGAACACTGAAGCTTTCTTT
TRBV6-1,.,TRBJ1-1,.,CASSDHSGNTEAFF,TGTGCCAGCAGTGACCACTCAGGGAACACTGAAGCTTTCTTT
TRBV4-1,once,TRBJ2-5,TRBD1,CASSQSPTGQETQYF,TGCGCCAGCAGCCAAAGCCCGACAGGGCAGGAGACCCAGTACTTC
TRBV5-5,once,TRBJ2-7,TRBD1,CASSLWTGINEQYF,TGTGCCAGCAGCTTGTGGACAGGGATTAACGAGCAGTACTTC
TRBV29-1,once,TRBJ2-1,.,CSVEDSRGGHNEQFF,TGCAGCGTTGAAGATTCAAGGGGGGGCCACAATGAGCAGTTCTTC
TRBV2,.,TRBJ2-1,.,CASGRRDEQFF,TGTGCCAGCGGGAGACGGGATGAGCAGTTCTTC
TRBV6-5,.,TRBJ2-5,.,CASKEGRLETQYF,TGTGCCAGCAAGGAGGGGAGGTTGGAGACCCAGTACTTC
TRBV5-1,.,TRBJ2-1,TRBD2,CASSLGLAGSYNEQFF,TGCGCCAGCAGCTTGGGCCTAGCGGGGTCCTACAATGAGCAGTTCTTC
TRBV28,.,TRBJ1-3,.,CASSPAREDTIYF,TGTGCCAGCAGTCCCGCTCGTGAGGACACCATATATTTT
TRBV11-2,.,TRBJ1-2,.,CASTVTGYGYTF,TGTGCCAGCACCGTAACTGGCTATGGCTACACCTTC
TRBV28,.,TRBJ1-1,.,CASRGDMVTEAFF,TGTGCCAGCAGGGGTGACATGGTCACTGAAGCTTTCTTT
TRBV27,.,TRBJ2-5,.,CARHLAHQETQYF,TGTGCCAGACACTTAGCGCACCAAGAGACCCAGTACTTC
TRBV19,few,TRBJ2-1,.,CASAGTTSSYNEQFF,TGTGCCAGCGCCGGGACAACGAGCTCCTACAATGAGCAGTTCTTC
TRBV2,.,TRBJ2-4,.,CASSVGLAKNIQYF,TGTGCCAGCAGTGTCGGTCTAGCCAAAAACATTCAGTACTTC
TRBV7-9,once,TRBJ1-2,TRBD1,CASSIGQGNYGYTF,TGTGCCAGCAGCATCGGACAGGGTAACTATGGCTACACCTTC
TRBV30,.,TRBJ1-3,TRBD1,CAWRGTVNLRGSGNTIYF,TGTGCCTGGAGGGGGACAGTCAATTTAAGGGGATCTGGAAACACCATATATTTT
TRBV6-5,once,TRBJ1-4,.,CASSYGEKLFF,TGTGCCAGCAGTTATGGCGAAAAACTGTTTTTT
TRBV7-3,.,TRBJ2-1,TRBD2,CASSLGTSNEQFF,TGTGCCAGCAGCTTAGGGACTAGCAATGAGCAGTTCTTC
TRBV7-2,.,TRBJ2-7,TRBD1,CASSLGGTGSYEQYF,TGTGCCAGCAGCTTAGGGGGGACAGGGTCCTACGAGCAGTACTTC
TRBV7-6,.,TRBJ2-3,TRBD2,CASSDTSGRTQDTQYF,TGTGCCAGCAGCGACACTAGCGGGCGGACCCAAGATACGCAGTATTTT
TRBV27,.,TRBJ1-1,.,CASSMTGNTEAFF,TGTGCCAGCAGTATGACGGGGAACACTGAAGCTTTCTTT
TRBV27,.,TRBJ1-1,TRBD1,CASSLRQGAGDATEAFF,TGTGCCAGCAGTTTACGGCAGGGGGCTGGCGATGCAACTGAAGCTTTCTTT
TRBV19,.,TRBJ2-7,TRBD2,CASSMPSGSYEQYF,TGTGCCAGTAGTATGCCCAGCGGGAGCTACGAGCAGTACTTC
TRBV15,few,TRBJ2-6,.,CATSNTPGSGANVLTF,TGTGCCACCAGCAACACCCCAGGGTCCGGGGCCAACGTCCTGACTTTC
TRBV4-3,once,TRBJ2-1,TRBD2,CASSQERLAGNEQFF,TGCGCCAGCAGCCAAGAACGACTAGCGGGCAATGAGCAGTTCTTC
TRBV19,.,TRBJ1-3,.,CASTHPTDRSGNTIYF,TGTGCCAGTACCCACCCCACCGACAGGTCTGGAAACACCATATATTTT
TRBV7-9,.,TRBJ2-1,.,CATRSGSVSYNEQFF,TGTGCCACCCGAAGCGGGTCTGTTTCCTACAATGAGCAGTTCTTC
TRBV7-9,.,TRBJ1-2,TRBD1,CASSTMRDRSLYGYTF,TGTGCCAGCAGCACAATGCGGGACAGGTCGCTTTATGGCTACACCTTC
TRBV7-9,.,TRBJ2-1,TRBD2,CASSLGTSISEQFF,TGTGCCAGCAGCTTAGGGACTAGCATAAGTGAGCAGTTCTTC
TRBV21-1,few,TRBJ2-7,.,CASSHAAPRPGLVLNFYEQYF,TGTGCCAGCAGCCACGCAGCCCCGCGCCCGGGACTAGTTTTAAATTTCTACGAGCAGTACTTC
TRBV6-1,.,TRBJ1-1,.,CASSEHRVNTEAFF,TGTGCCAGCAGTGAACACCGGGTGAACACTGAAGCTTTCTTT
TRBV2,.,TRBJ2-2,.,CASSENSLDAGELFF,TGTGCCAGCAGTGAAAACTCCCTAGACGCCGGGGAGCTGTTTTTT
TRBV11-3,.,TRBJ2-1,TRBD1,CASSLYGQGTYNEQFF,TGTGCCAGCAGCTTATATGGACAGGGAACTTACAATGAGCAGTTCTTC
TRBV4-1,.,TRBJ1-2,.,CASSQEVNYGYTF,TGCGCCAGCAGCCAGGAGGTCAACTATGGCTACACCTTC
TRBV7-9,.,TRBJ1-2,.,CASSLAEGDYGYTF,TGTGCCAGCAGCTTAGCGGAAGGGGACTATGGCTACACCTTC